These 30 T cell receptor beta chains originate from one sample sequenced in a study of T cell responses to AZD1222 COVID-19 vaccine. Using immunoSEQ multiplex PCR, the repertoire was profiled, and TCRdb retains in-frame clones only, with some absent. The data contain around 140,000 clones, roughly 90% of them singletons. Sequencing was performed on peripheral blood, taken on day 0 of AZD1222 vaccination. The receptor set was obtained from an adult in good health.

This chain uses TRBV30 with TRBJ1-1; D remains ambiguous. Per germline, CDR1 GTSNPN and CDR2 SVGIG (reference sequence). The V and J ends lost 1 base and 0 bases respectively, with 9 bases between them. The CDR3 runs 14 residues. The CDR3 region is CAWSAGFMNTEAFF. For the CDR3, the DNA is TGTGCCTGGAGTGCGGGCTTCATGAACACTGAAGCTTTCTTT.

This clone was detected only a few times. The V and J genes are TRBV28 and TRBJ1-5; 10 positions match TRBD1. CDR1 is MDHEN and CDR2 is SYDVKM in the germline V gene. The CDR3 is 15 amino acids. Trimming removed 5 bases from V and 4 bases from J; junction bases left unmatched: 5. CDR3 sequence: CASSTTGQGNQPQHF. The CDR3 nucleotides read TGTGCCAGCAGTACTACGGGACAGGGGAATCAGCCCCAGCATTTT.

The V and J genes are TRBV27 and TRBJ1-1; 8 bases are a match to TRBD1. J gave up 5 bases and V 6 bases, and 5 bases lay outside the gene matches. Looked up from germline, CDR1 is MNHEY and CDR2 is SMNVEV (reference sequence). CDR3 size: 13 residues. CDR3 protein: CASSRTGSTEAFF. DNA for the CDR3: TGTGCCAGCAGCCGGACAGGGAGTACTGAAGCTTTCTTT.

The chain combines TRBV11-1 with TRBJ1-1, with D perhaps matching TRBD1 (6 bases). This CDR3 is 15 amino acids long. Germline V gene data show CDR1 as SGHAT and CDR2 as FQDESV (reference sequence). The germline V and J ends were trimmed by 1 base and 2 bases, with 11 bases remaining between them. The CDR3 sequence: CASSLGGHRNTEAFF. The CDR3 DNA reads TGTGCCAGCAGCTTAGGGGGACACCGAAACACTGAAGCTTTCTTT.

V and J are TRBV19 and TRBJ2-2; D might be TRBD2 (5 bases). The germline V gene encodes CDR1 LNHDA and CDR2 SQIVND (reference sequence). V dropped 3 bases and J dropped 5 bases, with 7 bases sitting between them. The CDR3 consists of 13 residues. The CDR3 sequence is CASSISGTGELFF. The CDR3 DNA sequence: TGTGCCAGTAGTATTTCGGGGACCGGGGAGCTGTTTTTT.

CDR3: CASSPAGMIYEQYF. The CDR3 DNA reads as TGTGCCAGCAGCCCAGCGGGAATGATATACGAGCAGTACTTC. V gene TRBV7-9 combines with J gene TRBJ2-7; 7 bases line up with TRBD2. V gave up 5 bases and J gave up 4 bases; unmatched junction bases: 8. CDR1 SEHNR and CDR2 FQNEAQ come from the germline V gene (reference sequence). This CDR3 contains 14 residues.

The DNA of the CDR3 is TGCAGCGTCTATACCCCGACAGGGTACCAAGAGACCCAGTACTTC. Amino acids: CSVYTPTGYQETQYF. The J gene is TRBJ2-5, the V gene TRBV29-1, with 7 positions matching TRBD1. Germline values: CDR1 SQVTM, CDR2 ANQGSEA. Trimming removed 6 bases from V and 0 bases from J; junction bases left unmatched: 10. The CDR3 covers 15 residues.

This clone turned up a few times. This rearrangement joins TRBV3-1 (or the pseudogene TRBV3-2) to TRBJ2-2; 12 nucleotides line up with TRBD2. J lost 3 bases, V lost 4 bases, and 9 bases had no gene match. Germline assignment: CDR1 LGHDT and CDR2 YNNKEL (reference sequence). The CDR3 extends over 18 amino acids. The CDR3 loop reads CASSPQTSGSRDTGELFF. In DNA form, the CDR3 reads TGTGCCAGCAGCCCCCAGACTAGCGGGAGCCGGGACACCGGGGAGCTGTTTTTT.

CDR3 in amino acids: CASSVEGLGNTEAFF. The CDR3 DNA sequence: TGTGCCAGCAGCGTAGAAGGGTTGGGGAACACTGAAGCTTTCTTT. This chain connects TRBV9 to TRBJ1-1; no reliable D call. The CDR3 consists of 15 residues. CDR1 and CDR2 (germline): SGDLS, YYNGEE. The V end was cut by 0 bases, the J end by 1 base, with 10 bases between. The full variable domain, with the rest looked up from reference TRBV9 and TRBJ1-1, is DSGVTQTPKHLITATGQRVTLRCSPRSGDLSVYWYQQSLDQGLQFLIQYYNGEERAKGNILERFSAQQFPDLHSELNLSSLELGDSALYFCASSVEGLGNTEAFFGQGTRLTVV.

This clone has only one observation. This chain joins TRBV10-3 and TRBJ1-1, with 7 nucleotides matching TRBD1. Trimming at V came to 8 bases and at J to 3 bases, leaving 6 bases not matched to a gene. The CDR3 spans 13 residues. The V gene's germline CDR1 is ENHRY and CDR2 SYGVKD. The CDR3 loop is CAIVDRVDTEAFF. The CDR3 DNA sequence: TGTGCCATCGTCGACAGGGTGGACACTGAAGCTTTCTTT.

The V and J genes are TRBV7-3 and TRBJ1-2; possibly TRBD1 for D (5 bases). V was cut by 2 bases and J by 5 bases, with 12 bases left in between. This CDR3 spans 14 amino acids. The germline gives CDR1 SGHTA, CDR2 FQGTGA. This CDR3 reads CASSLGAFPYGYTF. CDR3 bases: TGTGCCAGCAGCTTAGGGGCCTTTCCGTATGGCTACACCTTC.

The J gene is TRBJ1-2, the V gene TRBV30, with D possibly matching TRBD1 (6 bases). The V and J ends lost 8 bases and 1 base respectively, with 20 bases between them. Germline CDR1 and CDR2: GTSNPN and SVGIG (reference sequence). The CDR3 is 15 amino acids. The CDR3 loop is CAVNPAGQNNYGYTF. Here the CDR3 DNA reads TGTGCCGTAAATCCCGCGGGACAAAATAACTATGGCTACACCTTC.

CDR3 in DNA: TGTGCCAGCAGCCACGAAACGGGTTTTCAGCCCCAGCATTTT. It yields the protein CASSHETGFQPQHF. This rearrangement joins TRBV14 to TRBJ1-5; D uncertain. The CDR3 covers 14 residues. Germline V lookup: CDR1 SGHDN, CDR2 FVKESK. V lost 3 bases and J 6 bases, leaving 12 bases between the germline ends.

The rearrangement links TRBV11-1 to TRBJ2-1; TRBD2 matches 10 bases. The germline V gene encodes CDR1 SGHAT and CDR2 FQDESV (reference sequence). J lost 6 bases, V lost 5 bases, and 10 bases had no gene match. This CDR3 has 16 amino acids. The CDR3 DNA follows: TGTGCCAGCAGCATGCTAGCGGGAGCGGGGCGCAATGAGCAGTTCTTC. It codes for CASSMLAGAGRNEQFF.

This clone was observed a handful of times. The chain combines TRBV19 with TRBJ1-4; a weak D match, TRBD1 (5 bases). V dropped 0 bases and J dropped 10 bases, with 12 bases sitting between them. The CDR3 is 14 amino acids. Germline V gene lookup returns CDR1 LNHDA and CDR2 SQIVND (reference sequence). For the CDR3, the DNA is TGTGCCAGTAGTATAGAGTTCCGGGACCCAAAACTGTTTTTT. Translation: CASSIEFRDPKLFF.

This clone was recorded a few times. This chain uses TRBV5-4 with TRBJ1-2, with D hard to call. This CDR3 has 13 residues. V dropped 5 bases and J dropped 8 bases, with 16 bases sitting between them. CDR1 is SGHNT, CDR2 YYREEE, per germline (reference sequence). CDR3 protein: CASRARVFGGYTF. In nucleotides, the CDR3 is TGTGCCAGCAGAGCTCGAGTTTTTGGGGGCTACACCTTC.

The gene calls are TRBV12-3 or TRBV12-4 and TRBJ2-2, with D unresolved. Trimming cost V 6 bases and J 4 bases, with 6 bases left between them. This CDR3 comprises 12 residues. CDR3 amino acids: CASRPATGELFF. The CDR3 nucleotides are TGTGCCAGCAGGCCCGCCACCGGGGAGCTGTTTTTT.

V and J are TRBV19 and TRBJ1-2; unclear D gene. Trimming removed 4 bases from V and 0 bases from J, with 6 bases in between. This CDR3 comprises 13 residues. CDR1 and CDR2 (germline): LNHDA, SQIVND (reference sequence). The CDR3 sequence is CASSKSSNYGYTF. DNA for the CDR3: TGTGCCAGTAGTAAGTCTTCTAACTATGGCTACACCTTC.

This clone was recorded only once. This chain links TRBV19 with TRBJ1-2; no clear D gene. Germline-derived CDR1 and CDR2 are LNHDA and SQIVND (reference sequence). CDR3 length: 13 residues. Trimming left V 6 bases short and J 1 base short, with 9 bases between. CDR3 amino acids: CASSPGLNYGYTF. CDR3 sequence (DNA): TGTGCCAGTAGCCCGGGTCTTAACTATGGCTACACCTTC.

J is TRBJ1-1 and V is TRBV13; maybe TRBD1 (6 bases). V dropped 5 bases and J dropped 1 base, with 11 bases sitting between them. Germline V CDR1 and CDR2: PRHDT, FYEKMQ (reference sequence). This CDR3 is built from 14 residues. In DNA form, the CDR3 reads TGTGCCAGCAGCAATAGACAGGAGAACACTGAAGCTTTCTTT. As protein: CASSNRQENTEAFF. Full variable domain (rest looked up from reference TRBV13 and TRBJ1-1): AAGVIQSPRHLIKEKRETATLKCYPIPRHDTVYWYQQGPGQDPQFLISFYEKMQSDKGSIPDRFSAQQFSDYHSELNMSSLELGDSALYFCASSNRQENTEAFFGQGTRLTVV.

This chain links TRBV2 with TRBJ2-7, with 9 bases that match TRBD1. Germline CDR1 and CDR2: SNHLY and FYNNEI. V dropped 6 bases and J dropped 0; count of bases not matched to a gene: 3. This CDR3 is 14 amino acids long. CDR3 sequence: CASSSGQGSYEQYF. The CDR3 nucleotides read TGTGCCAGCAGCTCGGGACAGGGCTCCTACGAGCAGTACTTC.

This chain joins TRBV19 and TRBJ2-7, with 12 bases that match TRBD2. Germline V gene sequence: CDR1 LNHDA, CDR2 SQIVND (reference sequence). V lost 5 bases to trimming and J lost 3 bases; unmatched junction nucleotides: 5. The CDR3 has 15 residues. The CDR3 protein is CASSSRLAGDYEQYF. The CDR3, as DNA: TGTGCCAGTAGTTCGAGACTAGCGGGGGACTACGAGCAGTACTTC.

The count of this clone is one. The CDR3 DNA follows: TGTGCCACCAGCAGAGACTGGGCCCTGTCCGGGGAGCTGTTTTTT. It yields the protein CATSRDWALSGELFF. The rearrangement links TRBV15 to TRBJ2-2; no firm D call. From germline, CDR1 is LNHNV and CDR2 YYDKDF (reference sequence). The CDR3 is 15 amino acids. Trimming shortened V by 0 bases and J by 6 bases, and 11 bases separated the two germline ends.

V and J are TRBV5-1 and TRBJ2-1; no reliable D call. V shed 0 bases and J shed 15 bases, with 16 bases lying between them. Germline loops: CDR1 SGHRS, CDR2 YFSETQ. CDR3 length: 13 amino acids. CDR3 sequence (DNA): TGCGCCAGCAGCTTGGAAGCGCCTCCCCCCCCGTTCTTC. Protein sequence: CASSLEAPPPPFF.

The CDR3 bases are TGTGCCAGCAGCCAACGTGCATCGGGGGGGGAAAAGGAGCAGTTCTTC. Amino acids: CASSQRASGGEKEQFF. This chain uses TRBV4-2 with TRBJ2-1, with 8 bases matching TRBD2. V dropped 2 bases and J dropped 10; count of bases not matched to a gene: 13. Germline V lookup: CDR1 LGHNA, CDR2 YNFKEQ. CDR3 length: 16 amino acids.

This clone has a handful of counts. The rearrangement uses TRBV10-1 and TRBJ2-5; a weak D match, TRBD2 (6 bases). This CDR3 contains 14 residues. Trimming shortened V by 6 bases and J by 1 base, and 12 bases separated the two germline ends. Germline CDR1 reads WNHNN; CDR2 reads SYGVQD (reference sequence). This CDR3 is CASSPRLGQETQYF. In DNA form, the CDR3 reads TGCGCCAGCAGCCCCCGACTAGGCCAAGAGACCCAGTACTTC.

The J gene is TRBJ1-5, the V gene TRBV11-2, with 8 nucleotides matching TRBD1. The CDR3 spans 17 residues. The ends lost 4 bases at V and 0 bases at J; junction bases unmatched: 8. Germline V gene data show CDR1 as SGHAT and CDR2 as FQNNGV. CDR3 DNA sequence: TGTGCCAGCAGCTCCTACCCCAGGGGGCCTAGCAATCAGCCCCAGCATTTT. Protein sequence: CASSSYPRGPSNQPQHF. The variable domain in full, completed from reference TRBV11-2 and TRBJ1-5, reads EAGVAQSPRYKIIEKRQSVAFWCNPISGHATLYWYQQILGQGPKLLIQFQNNGVVDDSQLPKDRFSAERLKGVDSTLKIQPAKLEDSAVYLCASSSYPRGPSNQPQHFGDGTRLSIL.

The chain uses TRBV5-4 and TRBJ2-2, with D unresolved. Looked up from germline, CDR1 is SGHNT and CDR2 is YYREEE (reference sequence). Trimming left V 0 bases short and J 2 bases short, with 5 bases between. CDR3 length equals 14 residues. As DNA, the CDR3 is TGTGCCAGCAGCTTGGATTCAAACACCGGGGAGCTGTTTTTT. It specifies CASSLDSNTGELFF.

This clone was counted between two and nine times. The chain couples TRBV27 to TRBJ1-5, with TRBD1 matching over 7 bases. The V and J ends lost 1 base and 1 base, in that order; junction bases with no gene match: 7. Germline V gene lookup returns CDR1 MNHEY and CDR2 SMNVEV (reference sequence). This CDR3 has 17 residues. The CDR3 nucleotides are TGTGCCAGCAGTTTATACCCCCCACAGGGGAGCAATCAGCCCCAGCATTTT. Translation gives CASSLYPPQGSNQPQHF.

The chain couples TRBV7-2 to TRBJ2-7; 9 nucleotides agree with TRBD2. The V and J ends lost 1 base and 0 bases, in that order; junction bases with no gene match: 7. The CDR3 extends over 17 amino acids. Germline-derived CDR1 and CDR2 are SGHTA and FQGNSA. The CDR3 sequence is CASSLVGLASSSYEQYF. The DNA for the CDR3 is TGTGCCAGCAGCTTAGTCGGACTAGCGTCTAGCTCCTACGAGCAGTACTTC.